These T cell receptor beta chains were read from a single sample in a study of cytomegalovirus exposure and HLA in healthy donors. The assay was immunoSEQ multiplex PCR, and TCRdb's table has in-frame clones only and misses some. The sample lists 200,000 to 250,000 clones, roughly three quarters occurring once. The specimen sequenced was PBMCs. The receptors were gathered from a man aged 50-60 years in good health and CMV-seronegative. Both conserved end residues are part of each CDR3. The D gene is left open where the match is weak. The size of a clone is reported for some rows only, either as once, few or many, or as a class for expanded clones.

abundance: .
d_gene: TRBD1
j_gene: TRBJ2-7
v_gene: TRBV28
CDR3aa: CASSPGQGPYEQYF
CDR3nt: TGTGCCAGCAGCCCGGGACAGGGGCCCTACGAGCAGTACTTC

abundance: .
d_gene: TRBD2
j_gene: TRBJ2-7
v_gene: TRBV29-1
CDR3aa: CSVETLAGGVLSSYEQYF
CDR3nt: TGCAGCGTTGAAACCCTAGCGGGAGGGGTTTTGAGCTCCTACGAGCAGTACTTC

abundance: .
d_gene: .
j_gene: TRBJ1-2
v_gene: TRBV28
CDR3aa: CASTLGGYRTNYGYTF
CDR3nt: TGTGCCAGCACCTTAGGGGGATATAGAACTAACTATGGCTACACCTTC

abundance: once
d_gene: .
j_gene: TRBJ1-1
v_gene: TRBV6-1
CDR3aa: CASSEPSTEAFF
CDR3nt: TGTGCCAGCAGTGAACCGAGCACTGAAGCTTTCTTT

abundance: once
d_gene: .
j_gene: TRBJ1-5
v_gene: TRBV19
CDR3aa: CASSIRKQANSNQPQHF
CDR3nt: TGTGCCAGTAGTATTCGCAAGCAGGCTAATAGCAATCAGCCCCAGCATTTT

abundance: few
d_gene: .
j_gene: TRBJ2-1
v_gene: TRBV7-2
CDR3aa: CASGADGLSYNEQFF
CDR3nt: TGTGCCAGCGGGGCGGACGGGTTATCCTACAATGAGCAGTTCTTC

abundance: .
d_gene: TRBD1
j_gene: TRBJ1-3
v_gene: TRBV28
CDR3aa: CASTTGGSGNTIYF
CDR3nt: TGTGCCAGCACTACAGGGGGCTCTGGAAACACCATATATTTT

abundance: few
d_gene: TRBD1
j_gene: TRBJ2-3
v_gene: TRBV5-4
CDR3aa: CASRQTGQTSDTQYF
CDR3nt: TGTGCCAGCCGGCAGACGGGACAGACCTCAGATACGCAGTATTTT

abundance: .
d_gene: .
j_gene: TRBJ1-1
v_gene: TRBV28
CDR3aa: CASSQRQTEAFF
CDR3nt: TGTGCCAGCAGCCAGCGACAGACTGAAGCTTTCTTT

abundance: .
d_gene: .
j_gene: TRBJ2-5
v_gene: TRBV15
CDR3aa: CATRRQLETQYF
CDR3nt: TGTGCCACCAGGAGGCAGTTAGAGACCCAGTACTTC